This T cell receptor (beta chain) was found in a study of cytomegalovirus exposure and HLA in healthy donors. Looking at the study overall: A data release that came early held tens of millions of unique TCRs from HLA-typed donors. Points from the study as a whole: In a later analysis, V- and J-gene trimming of beta chains associated with a DCLRE1C missense variant, replicated independently. The study designated 150 or so TCR beta chains cytomegalovirus-associated. Apparent HLA restriction characterized most CMV-associated TCR beta chains in a later analysis.

The PCR made use of 60 Vbeta and 13 Jbeta primers. Produced via immunoSEQ multiplex PCR; TCRdb's table is partial and in-frame only. Here the sample spans about 210,000 clones, about four fifths being singletons. This clone has just one count. Its antigen is as yet unknown. This clonotype was obtained from a woman aged 50 to 60 in good health and CMV-seropositive. What was sequenced was PBMCs.

As DNA, the CDR3 is TGCGCCAGCAGCGCTCAGGGAACTGAAGCTTTCTTT. It encodes CASSAQGTEAFF. The rearrangement links TRBV5-1 to TRBJ1-1, with D possibly being TRBD1 (5 bases). Germline V gives CDR1 SGHRS, CDR2 YFSETQ. V lost 4 bases and J 5 bases, leaving 9 bases between the germline ends. This CDR3 contains 12 residues.